This is a list of T cell receptor beta chains from one sample in a study of blood T cell repertoires in COVID-19. Only in-frame clones appear in the TCRdb table, and some are missing; sequencing was by immunoSEQ multiplex PCR. The sample holds about 150,000 clones, approximately 91% seen once. The sequencing sample was made of peripheral blood. These receptors were taken from a human donor in a cohort sampled during active COVID-19. Each CDR3 is given with its conserved first and last residue. D genes are given only for firm matches. Rows may omit the clone size; those that give it use once, few, many or a size class.

clone size	J gene	V gene	D gene	CDR3 protein	CDR3 DNA
-	TRBJ2-7	TRBV28	-	CASSFPGRPSYEQYF	TGTGCCAGCAGTTTTCCAGGGCGCCCCTCCTACGAGCAGTACTTC
-	TRBJ2-7	TRBV15	TRBD1	CATSRERGQIYEQYF	TGTGCCACCAGCAGAGAGAGGGGACAGATATACGAGCAGTACTTC
-	TRBJ2-1	TRBV7-8	TRBD1	CASSPDRAAYNEQFF	TGTGCCAGCAGCCCGGACAGGGCCGCCTACAATGAGCAGTTCTTC
few	TRBJ1-4	TRBV28	-	CASSLSRGRAGEKLFF	TGTGCCAGCAGTTTAAGTCGGGGAAGGGCCGGTGAAAAACTGTTTTTT
-	TRBJ1-5	TRBV6-6	-	CASSVQGLIQPQHF	TGTGCCAGCAGCGTACAGGGTTTGATTCAGCCCCAGCATTTT
-	TRBJ2-1	TRBV7-2	TRBD1	CASSHGTANEQFF	TGTGCCAGCAGCCACGGGACAGCCAATGAGCAGTTCTTC
-	TRBJ1-2	TRBV5-6	-	CASSLISAGEGGYTF	TGTGCCAGCAGCTTGATTTCTGCAGGGGAGGGCGGCTACACCTTC
-	TRBJ2-7	TRBV4-1	-	CASSPGGARTGFYEQYF	TGCGCCAGCAGCCCTGGGGGGGCAAGGACAGGGTTCTACGAGCAGTACTTC
-	TRBJ1-3	TRBV2	-	CASSELRGLSGNTIYF	TGTGCCAGCAGTGAACTCCGGGGACTCTCTGGAAACACCATATATTTT
-	TRBJ1-2	TRBV18	-	CASSPAPPRYGYTF	TGTGCCAGCTCACCAGCGCCCCCGAGGTATGGCTACACCTTC
-	TRBJ2-3	TRBV24-1	TRBD2	CATSDLAGGPDTQYF	TGTGCCACCAGTGACCTAGCGGGGGGCCCAGATACGCAGTATTTT
-	TRBJ2-5	TRBV7-2	TRBD1	CASSSTGSGETQYF	TGTGCCAGCAGCTCGACAGGGTCCGGGGAGACCCAGTACTTC
-	TRBJ2-5	TRBV28	TRBD2	CASSLLASGGETQYF	TGTGCCAGCAGTTTATTGGCTAGCGGGGGAGAGACCCAGTACTTC
-	TRBJ2-2	TRBV4-2	TRBD1	CASSPRTGGRTGELFF	TGTGCCAGCAGCCCAAGGACAGGGGGCAGGACCGGGGAGCTGTTTTTT
-	TRBJ2-6	TRBV6-1	-	CASSKGGPSGANVLTF	TGTGCCAGCAGTAAAGGGGGGCCCTCTGGGGCCAACGTCCTGACTTTC
once	TRBJ1-4	TRBV9	TRBD1	CASSDGTGNEKLFF	TGTGCCAGCAGTGACGGGACAGGAAATGAAAAACTGTTTTTT
-	TRBJ2-3	TRBV25-1	-	CASSEDGARHTQYF	TGTGCCAGCAGTGAGGATGGAGCACGACATACGCAGTATTTT
-	TRBJ2-1	TRBV9	-	CASRRGEGDEQFF	TGTGCCAGCAGACGTGGTGAGGGGGATGAGCAGTTCTTC
-	TRBJ2-1	TRBV5-3	TRBD1	CARSPGTGGEQFF	TGTGCCAGAAGCCCTGGGACAGGCGGTGAGCAGTTCTTC
-	TRBJ2-1	TRBV27	-	CASSLSLLSSYNEQFF	TGTGCCAGCAGTTTATCCCTTCTAAGCTCCTACAATGAGCAGTTCTTC
-	TRBJ2-2	TRBV9	-	CASSVDGQNTGELFF	TGTGCCAGCAGCGTAGATGGGCAGAACACCGGGGAGCTGTTTTTT
-	TRBJ2-3	TRBV12-3/TRBV12-4	-	CASSFLDTQYF	TGTGCCAGCAGTTTCTTAGATACGCAGTATTTT
once	TRBJ2-5	TRBV2	TRBD2	CASKAGARILQETQYF	TGTGCCAGCAAAGCGGGAGCCCGTATCCTCCAAGAGACCCAGTACTTC
-	TRBJ2-7	TRBV7-2	TRBD2	CASSPGSGGEQYF	TGTGCCAGCAGCCCGGGTAGCGGGGGGGAGCAGTACTTC
-	TRBJ2-3	TRBV11-2	TRBD2	CASSLDLAGGNTQYF	TGTGCCAGCAGCTTAGACCTAGCGGGGGGGAATACGCAGTATTTT
-	TRBJ2-5	TRBV6-2/TRBV6-3	-	CASSRGLRETQYF	TGTGCCAGCAGTAGGGGACTGAGGGAGACCCAGTACTTC
-	TRBJ1-2	TRBV15	TRBD1	CATSRQGSPSYGYTF	TGTGCCACCAGTCGACAGGGGTCTCCTAGCTATGGCTACACCTTC
-	TRBJ1-1	TRBV18	TRBD1	CASSPKTGTENTEAFF	TGTGCCAGCTCACCCAAGACAGGGACGGAGAACACTGAAGCTTTCTTT
-	TRBJ2-7	TRBV6-5	TRBD1	CASSTGAYEQYF	TGTGCCAGCAGCACAGGGGCCTACGAGCAGTACTTC
once	TRBJ2-2	TRBV7-6	-	CASSLGGGATGELFF	TGTGCCAGCAGCTTAGGAGGGGGGGCCACCGGGGAGCTGTTTTTT
-	TRBJ1-1	TRBV7-9	TRBD1	CASSGRTGDTEAFF	TGTGCCAGCAGCGGGCGGACAGGGGACACTGAAGCTTTCTTT
-	TRBJ1-1	TRBV28	-	CASSLRGAGIAFF	TGTGCCAGCAGCCTAAGGGGTGCAGGGATAGCTTTCTTT
-	TRBJ1-2	TRBV28	-	CASSPAWGVDYGYTF	TGTGCCAGCAGCCCTGCCTGGGGAGTCGACTATGGCTACACCTTC
-	TRBJ2-5	TRBV15	-	CATSRRAILGETQYF	TGTGCCACCAGCAGGAGGGCCATCTTAGGGGAGACCCAGTACTTC
-	TRBJ2-2	TRBV6-2/TRBV6-3	TRBD2	CASSPVAGDPGFTGELFF	TGTGCCAGCAGTCCGGTAGCGGGGGACCCGGGTTTCACCGGGGAGCTGTTTTTT
-	TRBJ2-5	TRBV7-3	-	CASSLTPGRGQQETQYF	TGTGCCAGCAGTTTAACTCCCGGGCGGGGTCAACAAGAGACCCAGTACTTC
-	TRBJ2-7	TRBV7-2	TRBD1	CASSDGTGLAYEQYF	TGTGCCAGCAGCGATGGGACAGGGTTGGCCTACGAGCAGTACTTC
once	TRBJ2-3	TRBV30	-	CAWKSGDTQYF	TGTGCCTGGAAATCGGGGGACACGCAGTATTTT
once	TRBJ2-2	TRBV5-8	-	CASSKELSGELFF	TGTGCCAGCAGCAAGGAGCTTAGCGGGGAGCTGTTTTTT
-	TRBJ2-7	TRBV18	TRBD1	CASSPGQGPTEQYF	TGTGCCAGCTCACCCGGACAGGGCCCCACTGAGCAGTACTTC
-	TRBJ2-7	TRBV30	TRBD2	CAWSVRSGTVSYEQYF	TGTGCCTGGAGTGTACGTAGCGGGACGGTCTCCTACGAGCAGTACTTC
-	TRBJ2-7	TRBV5-5	TRBD2	CASSNLAGAAYEQYF	TGTGCCAGCAGCAACCTAGCGGGAGCCGCCTACGAGCAGTACTTC
-	TRBJ2-1	TRBV7-3	-	CASSLNSYNEQFF	TGTGCCAGCAGCTTAAACTCGTACAATGAGCAGTTCTTC
-	TRBJ2-1	TRBV4-3	TRBD2	CASSQDRGLAGGHNEQFF	TGCGCCAGCAGCCAAGATCGAGGACTAGCGGGAGGACACAATGAGCAGTTCTTC
-	TRBJ1-6	TRBV28	TRBD1	CASSPGGANSPLHF	TGTGCCAGCAGTCCAGGGGGCGCGAACTCACCCCTCCACTTT
-	TRBJ1-2	TRBV6-5	TRBD1	CASLPQTGGRGYTF	TGTGCCAGCCTACCTCAGACAGGGGGACGAGGCTACACCTTC
few	TRBJ1-3	TRBV5-4	TRBD1	CAYGPTGRNTIYF	TGTGCCTATGGACCGACAGGGAGAAACACCATATATTTT
-	TRBJ2-2	TRBV7-9	TRBD1	CASSLLFGQGLPGELFF	TGTGCCAGCAGCTTACTGTTCGGACAGGGGTTGCCCGGGGAGCTGTTTTTT
-	TRBJ1-4	TRBV30	-	CAWSGRSELGAREKLFF	TGTGCCTGGAGTGGTCGGTCAGAGTTGGGGGCGCGCGAAAAACTGTTTTTT
once	TRBJ1-1	TRBV19	-	CASSMGPGKPTEAFF	TGTGCCAGTAGTATGGGGCCGGGTAAGCCCACTGAAGCTTTCTTT
-	TRBJ1-1	TRBV5-4	-	CASSLQEGTEAFF	TGTGCCAGCAGCTTACAGGAGGGCACTGAAGCTTTCTTT
-	TRBJ1-3	TRBV30	TRBD1	CAWSGQGRGGNTIYF	TGTGCCTGGAGTGGACAGGGGCGCGGTGGAAACACCATATATTTT
-	TRBJ1-6	TRBV4-1	-	CASSQVRSNSPLHF	TGCGCCAGCAGCCAAGTTCGGTCGAATTCACCCCTCCACTTT
-	TRBJ2-5	TRBV25-1	-	CASSERERDGQETQYF	TGTGCCAGCAGTGAACGAGAGAGGGATGGGCAAGAGACCCAGTACTTC